The 5 T cell receptor beta chains listed next were all sequenced from one sample in a study of T-cell reconstitution after alpha-beta-depleted transplantation in children. Preparation of the TCRbeta library used unique molecular identifiers. TCRdb re-called the PCR reads through MiXCR, storing one row per CDR3 protein. The table includes around 600,000 distinct CDR3 sequences, roughly 23% detected once. The sample in question was PBMCs, mostly from graft donor cells, obtained 360 days after TCRalphabeta/CD19-depleted stem cell transplant. Receptors were obtained from a boy less than two years old who had a stem cell transplant for acute myeloid leukemia, so the T cells may come from the graft donor.

The chain combines TRBV6-1 with TRBJ2-1, with 9 positions matching TRBD2. Germline V CDR1 and CDR2: MNHNS, SASEGT. The ends lost 6 bases at V and 7 bases at J; junction bases unmatched: 13. This CDR3 is built from 16 residues. For the CDR3, the DNA is TGTGCCAGCAGCCCCTACCCCATGCTAGCGGGAAATGAGCAGTTCTTC. Translation gives CASSPYPMLAGNEQFF.

This clonotype showed up just a few times. The J gene is TRBJ1-5, the V gene TRBV12-3 or TRBV12-4; D is undetermined. The V gene lost 7 bases and the J gene lost 2 bases, with 27 bases spanning the gap. This CDR3 has 19 amino acids. The CDR3 DNA sequence: TGTGCCAGCAACCTATTGGGGTCGGGAGGCCAAGTGGGCAATCAGCCCCAGCATTTT. Translation gives CASNLLGSGGQVGNQPQHF.

This clonotype came up many times. The chain uses TRBV10-3 and TRBJ1-2; possible D gene TRBD1, 5 bases. The length of the CDR3 is 14 residues. Trimming removed 6 bases from V and 7 bases from J, with 18 bases in between. CDR1 and CDR2 from the germline V gene are ENHRY and SYGVKD. CDR3 residues: CAISPGQAGSGYTF. The CDR3 DNA sequence: TGTGCCATCAGCCCAGGCCAGGCAGGGTCTGGCTACACCTTC.

At least ten counts were recorded for this clonotype. The chain carries TRBV11-3 and TRBJ2-1; D gene unclear. The germline V gene has CDR1 SGHNT and CDR2 YENEEA. The V end was cut by 5 bases, the J end by 1 base, with 12 bases between. This CDR3 spans 15 amino acids. The CDR3 DNA is TGTGCCAGCAGCCCCCAGTCCGTGTCCTACAATGAGCAGTTCTTC. Its translation: CASSPQSVSYNEQFF.

The J gene is TRBJ2-7, the V gene TRBV10-3, with 10 bases lining up with TRBD2. CDR3 length equals 17 residues. Germline loops: CDR1 ENHRY, CDR2 SYGVKD. V shed 4 bases, J shed 0 bases, and the junction held 9 bases outside the gene matches. The CDR3 coding sequence is TGTGCCATCAGTGGTTCTAGCGGGGGCCGTCACTCCTACGAGCAGTACTTC. It yields the protein CAISGSSGGRHSYEQYF.